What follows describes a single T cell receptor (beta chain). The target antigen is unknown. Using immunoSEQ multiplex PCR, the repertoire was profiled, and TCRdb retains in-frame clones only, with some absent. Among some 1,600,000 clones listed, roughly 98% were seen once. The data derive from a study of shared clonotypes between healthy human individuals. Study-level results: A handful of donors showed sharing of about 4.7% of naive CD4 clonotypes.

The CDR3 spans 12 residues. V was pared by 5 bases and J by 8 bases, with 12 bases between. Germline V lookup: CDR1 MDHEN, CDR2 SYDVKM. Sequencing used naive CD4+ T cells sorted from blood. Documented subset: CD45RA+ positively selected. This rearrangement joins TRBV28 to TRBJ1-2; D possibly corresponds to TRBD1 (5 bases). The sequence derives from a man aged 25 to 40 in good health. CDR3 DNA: TGTGCCAGCAGTGGGGGACTCGTGGGCTACACCTTC. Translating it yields CASSGGLVGYTF.